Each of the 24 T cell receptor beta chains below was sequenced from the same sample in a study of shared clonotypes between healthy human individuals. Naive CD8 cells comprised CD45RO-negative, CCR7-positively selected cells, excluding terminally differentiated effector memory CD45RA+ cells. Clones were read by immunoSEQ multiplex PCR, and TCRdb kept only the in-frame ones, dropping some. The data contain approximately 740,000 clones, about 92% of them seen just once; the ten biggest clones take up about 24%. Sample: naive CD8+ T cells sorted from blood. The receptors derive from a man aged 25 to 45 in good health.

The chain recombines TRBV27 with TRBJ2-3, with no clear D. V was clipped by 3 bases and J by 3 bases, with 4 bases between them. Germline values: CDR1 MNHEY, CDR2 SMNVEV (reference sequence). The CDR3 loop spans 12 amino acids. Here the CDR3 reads CASSLATDTQYF. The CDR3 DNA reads TGTGCCAGCAGTTTGGCGACAGATACGCAGTATTTT.

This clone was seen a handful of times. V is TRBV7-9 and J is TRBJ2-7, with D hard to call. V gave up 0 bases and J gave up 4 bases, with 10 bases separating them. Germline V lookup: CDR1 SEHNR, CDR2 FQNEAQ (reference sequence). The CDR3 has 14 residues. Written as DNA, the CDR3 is TGTGCCAGCAGCTTAGCGCTCGAGGCTTACGAGCAGTACTTC. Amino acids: CASSLALEAYEQYF.

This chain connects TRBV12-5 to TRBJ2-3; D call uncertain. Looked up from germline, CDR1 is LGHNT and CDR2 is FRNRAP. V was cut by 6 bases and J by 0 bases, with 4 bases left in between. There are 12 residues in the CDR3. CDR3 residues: CASGSSTDTQYF. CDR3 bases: TGTGCTAGTGGATCTAGCACAGATACGCAGTATTTT.

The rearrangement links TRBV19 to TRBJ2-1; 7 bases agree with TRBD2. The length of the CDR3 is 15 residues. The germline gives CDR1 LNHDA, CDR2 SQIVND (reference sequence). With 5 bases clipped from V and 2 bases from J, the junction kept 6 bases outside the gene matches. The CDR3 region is CASSLWEGPYNEQFF. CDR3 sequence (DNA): TGTGCCAGTAGTTTGTGGGAGGGCCCCTACAATGAGCAGTTCTTC.

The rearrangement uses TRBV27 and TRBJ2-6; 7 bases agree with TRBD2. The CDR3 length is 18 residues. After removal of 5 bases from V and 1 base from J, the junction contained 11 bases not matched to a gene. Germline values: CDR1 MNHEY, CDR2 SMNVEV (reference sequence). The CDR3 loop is CASSMGGAIPSGANVLTF. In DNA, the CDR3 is TGTGCCAGCAGTATGGGAGGGGCCATACCGTCTGGGGCCAACGTCCTGACTTTC. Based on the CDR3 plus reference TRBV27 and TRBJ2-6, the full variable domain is EAQVTQNPRYLITVTGKKLTVTCSQNMNHEYMSWYRQDPGLGLRQIYYSMNVEVTDKGDVPEGYKVSRKEKRNFPLILESPSPNQTSLYFCASSMGGAIPSGANVLTFGAGSRLTVL.

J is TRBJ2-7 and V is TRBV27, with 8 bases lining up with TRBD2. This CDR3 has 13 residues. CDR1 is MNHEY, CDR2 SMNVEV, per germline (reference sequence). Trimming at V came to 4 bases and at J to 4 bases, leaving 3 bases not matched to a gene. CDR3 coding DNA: TGTGCCAGCAGTTCGGGACTAGAGTACGAGCAGTACTTC. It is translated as CASSSGLEYEQYF.

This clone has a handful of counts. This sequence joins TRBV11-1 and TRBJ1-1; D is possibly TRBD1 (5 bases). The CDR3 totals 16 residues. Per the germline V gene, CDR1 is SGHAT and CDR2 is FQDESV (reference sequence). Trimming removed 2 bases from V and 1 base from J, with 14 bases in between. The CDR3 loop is CASSLTGGGGNTEAFF. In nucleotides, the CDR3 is TGTGCCAGCAGCTTAACTGGTGGTGGGGGGAACACTGAAGCTTTCTTT.

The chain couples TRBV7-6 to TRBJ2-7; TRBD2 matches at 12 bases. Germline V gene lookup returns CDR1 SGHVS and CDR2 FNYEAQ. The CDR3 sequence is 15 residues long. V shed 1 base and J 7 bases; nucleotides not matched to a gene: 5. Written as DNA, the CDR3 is TGTGCCAGCAGCTTAGAGCTAGCGGGAGGGGAAGAGCAGTACTTC. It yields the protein CASSLELAGGEEQYF.

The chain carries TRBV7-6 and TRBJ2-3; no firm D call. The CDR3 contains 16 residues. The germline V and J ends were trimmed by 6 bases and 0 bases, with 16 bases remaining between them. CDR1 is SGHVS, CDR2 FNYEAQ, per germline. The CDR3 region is CASRMGYGASTDTQYF. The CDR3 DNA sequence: TGTGCCAGCAGAATGGGATACGGAGCCAGCACAGATACGCAGTATTTT.

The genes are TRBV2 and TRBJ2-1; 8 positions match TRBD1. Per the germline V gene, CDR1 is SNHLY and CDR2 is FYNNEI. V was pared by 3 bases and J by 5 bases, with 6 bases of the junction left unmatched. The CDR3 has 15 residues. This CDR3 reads CASSDSGQVNNEQFF. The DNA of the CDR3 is TGTGCCAGCAGTGATTCGGGACAGGTAAACAATGAGCAGTTCTTC.

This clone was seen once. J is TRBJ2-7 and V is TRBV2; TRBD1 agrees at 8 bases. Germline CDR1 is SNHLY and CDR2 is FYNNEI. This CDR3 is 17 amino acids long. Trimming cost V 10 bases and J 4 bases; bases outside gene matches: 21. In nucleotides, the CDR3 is TGTGCCACCCTAAGGATCGACAGGGGTGGGAATTTGTACGAGCAGTACTTC. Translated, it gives CATLRIDRGGNLYEQYF.

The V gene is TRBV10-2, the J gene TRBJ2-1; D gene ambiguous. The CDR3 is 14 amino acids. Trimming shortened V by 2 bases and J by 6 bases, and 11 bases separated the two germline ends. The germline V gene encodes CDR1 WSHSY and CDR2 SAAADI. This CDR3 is CASSEVLRPNEQFF. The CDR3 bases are TGCGCCAGCAGTGAGGTCCTCCGCCCCAATGAGCAGTTCTTC.

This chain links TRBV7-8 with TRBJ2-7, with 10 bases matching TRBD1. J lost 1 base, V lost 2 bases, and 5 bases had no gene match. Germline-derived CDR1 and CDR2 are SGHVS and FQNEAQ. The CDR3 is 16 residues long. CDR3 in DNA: TGTGCCAGCAGCTTACCCAGGACAGGGGGTTCCTACGAGCAGTACTTC. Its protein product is CASSLPRTGGSYEQYF. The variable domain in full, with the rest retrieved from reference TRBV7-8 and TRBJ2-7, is GAGVSQSPRYKVAKRGQDVALRCDPISGHVSLFWYQQALGQGPEFLTYFQNEAQLDKSGLPSDRFFAERPEGSVSTLKIQRTQQEDSAVYLCASSLPRTGGSYEQYFGPGTRLTVT.

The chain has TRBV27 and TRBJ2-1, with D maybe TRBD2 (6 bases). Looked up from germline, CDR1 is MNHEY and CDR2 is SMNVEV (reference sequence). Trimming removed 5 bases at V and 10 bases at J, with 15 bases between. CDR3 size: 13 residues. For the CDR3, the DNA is TGTGCCAGCAGTCTAACTACTAGCAACGAGCAGTTCTTC. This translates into CASSLTTSNEQFF.

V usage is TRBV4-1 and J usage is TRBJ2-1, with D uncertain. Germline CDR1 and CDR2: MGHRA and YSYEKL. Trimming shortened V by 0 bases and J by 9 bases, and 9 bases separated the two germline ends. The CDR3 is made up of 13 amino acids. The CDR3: CASSQDLWGEQFF. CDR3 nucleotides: TGCGCCAGCAGCCAAGATCTATGGGGTGAGCAGTTCTTC.

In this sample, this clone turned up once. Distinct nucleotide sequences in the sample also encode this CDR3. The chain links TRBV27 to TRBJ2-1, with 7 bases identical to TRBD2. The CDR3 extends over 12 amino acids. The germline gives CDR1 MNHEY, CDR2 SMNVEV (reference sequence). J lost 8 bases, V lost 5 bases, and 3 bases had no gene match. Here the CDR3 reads CASSLGGDEQFF. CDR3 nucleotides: TGTGCCAGCAGTCTGGGAGGGGATGAGCAGTTCTTC.

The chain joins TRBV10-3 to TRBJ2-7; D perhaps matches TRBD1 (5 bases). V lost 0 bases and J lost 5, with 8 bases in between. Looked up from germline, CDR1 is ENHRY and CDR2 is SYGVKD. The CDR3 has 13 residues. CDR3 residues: CAISESGVDEQYF. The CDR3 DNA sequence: TGTGCCATCAGTGAGTCAGGGGTTGACGAGCAGTACTTC.

DNA of the CDR3: TGCGCCAGCAGCCAAGAGGGACAGGGGGCAATCGACGAGCAGTACTTC. Translation: CASSQEGQGAIDEQYF. V usage is TRBV4-1 and J usage is TRBJ2-7; 12 bases are shared with TRBD1. Per germline, CDR1 MGHRA and CDR2 YSYEKL. V lost 0 bases, J lost 5 bases, and 5 bases stayed unmatched. This CDR3 is 16 amino acids long.

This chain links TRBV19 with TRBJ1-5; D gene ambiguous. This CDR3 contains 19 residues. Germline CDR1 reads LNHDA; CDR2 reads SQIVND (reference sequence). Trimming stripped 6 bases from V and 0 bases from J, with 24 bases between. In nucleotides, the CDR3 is TGTGCCAGTAGCAACAATATAGTTGTGGATGGGCGTAGCAATCAGCCCCAGCATTTT. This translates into CASSNNIVVDGRSNQPQHF.

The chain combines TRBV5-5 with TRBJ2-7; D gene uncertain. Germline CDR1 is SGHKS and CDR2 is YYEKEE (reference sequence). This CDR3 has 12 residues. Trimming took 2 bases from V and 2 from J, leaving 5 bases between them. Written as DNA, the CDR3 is TGTGCCAGCAGCTTTACCACCTACGAGCAGTACTTC. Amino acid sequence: CASSFTTYEQYF.

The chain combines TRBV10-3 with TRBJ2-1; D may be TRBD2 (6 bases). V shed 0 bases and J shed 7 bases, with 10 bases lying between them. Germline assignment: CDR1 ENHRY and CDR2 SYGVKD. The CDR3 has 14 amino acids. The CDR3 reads CAISESGGVNEQFF. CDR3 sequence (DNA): TGTGCCATCAGTGAGTCGGGGGGAGTAAATGAGCAGTTCTTC.

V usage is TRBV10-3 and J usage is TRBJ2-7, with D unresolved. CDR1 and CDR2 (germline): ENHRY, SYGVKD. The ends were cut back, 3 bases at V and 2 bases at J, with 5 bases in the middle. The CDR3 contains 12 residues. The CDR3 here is CAISDTAYEQYF. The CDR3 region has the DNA TGTGCCATCAGTGATACAGCCTACGAGCAGTACTTC.

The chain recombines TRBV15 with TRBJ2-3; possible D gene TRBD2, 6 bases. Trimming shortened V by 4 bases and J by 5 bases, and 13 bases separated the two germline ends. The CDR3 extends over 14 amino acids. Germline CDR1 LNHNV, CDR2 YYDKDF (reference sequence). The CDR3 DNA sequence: TGTGCCACCAGCACGGGGGATGAGTTAGATACGCAGTATTTT. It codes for CATSTGDELDTQYF. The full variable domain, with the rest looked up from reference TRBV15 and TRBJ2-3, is DAMVIQNPRYQVTQFGKPVTLSCSQTLNHNVMYWYQQKSSQAPKLLFHYYDKDFNNEADTPDNFQSRRPNTSFCFLDIRSPGLGDTAMYLCATSTGDELDTQYFGPGTRLTVL.

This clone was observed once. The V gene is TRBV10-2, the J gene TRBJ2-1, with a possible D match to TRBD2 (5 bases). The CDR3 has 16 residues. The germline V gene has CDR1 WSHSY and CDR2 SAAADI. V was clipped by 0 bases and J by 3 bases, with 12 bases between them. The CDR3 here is CASSESIGDSYNEQFF. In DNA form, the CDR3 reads TGCGCCAGCAGTGAGTCGATCGGGGATAGCTACAATGAGCAGTTCTTC.